These 5 T cell receptor beta chains were sequenced from one sample in a study of T cells after somatic rescue of genetic block. Only in-frame clones appear in the TCRdb table, and some are missing; sequencing was by immunoSEQ multiplex PCR. Of about 67,000 clones listed, about 91% are singletons. What was sequenced was peripheral blood mononuclear cells (PBMCs). The receptor set was obtained from a man in his forties.

The chain has TRBV5-4 and TRBJ2-3, with TRBD2 identical over 7 bases. Germline assignment: CDR1 SGHNT and CDR2 YYREEE (reference sequence). J lost 6 bases, V lost 0 bases, and 7 bases had no gene match. CDR3 length: 15 residues. The DNA of the CDR3 is TGTGCCAGCAGCTTGGCTGCTAGCGGAGCCGATACGCAGTATTTT. Translating gives CASSLAASGADTQYF. The variable domain in full, completed from reference TRBV5-4 and TRBJ2-3, reads ETGVTQSPTHLIKTRGQQVTLRCSSQSGHNTVSWYQQALGQGPQFIFQYYREEENGRGNFPPRFSGLQFPNYSSELNVNALELDDSALYLCASSLAASGADTQYFGPGTRLTVL.

This clone was counted a single time. This sequence joins TRBV7-9 and TRBJ2-2, with D possibly being TRBD1 (5 bases). Trimming pared 2 bases from V and 7 bases from J, leaving 8 bases between. The CDR3 loop spans 13 amino acids. Germline assignment: CDR1 SEHNR and CDR2 FQNEAQ (reference sequence). DNA for the CDR3: TGTGCCAGCAGCTTACAGGGTATCGGGGAGCTGTTTTTT. Its protein product is CASSLQGIGELFF.

J is TRBJ2-5 and V is TRBV7-2, with TRBD1 identical over 9 bases. Germline assignment: CDR1 SGHTA and CDR2 FQGNSA. This CDR3 is built from 14 residues. After removal of 4 bases from V and 4 bases from J, the junction contained 4 bases not matched to a gene. CDR3 loop: CASSYTGGGETQYF. CDR3 nucleotides: TGTGCCAGCAGCTATACAGGGGGCGGAGAGACCCAGTACTTC.

The chain combines TRBV6-5 with TRBJ1-6; D is unclear. The germline V gene encodes CDR1 MNHEY and CDR2 SVGAGI. V gave up 8 bases and J gave up 0 bases, with 8 bases separating them. The CDR3 spans 14 residues. DNA for the CDR3: TGTGCCAGCTCCTCGGGCTCCTATAATTCACCCCTCCACTTT. It is translated as CASSSGSYNSPLHF.

This sequence joins TRBV25-1 and TRBJ1-6, with 7 bases fitting TRBD1. This CDR3 spans 16 amino acids. The ends lost 3 bases at V and 3 bases at J; junction bases unmatched: 5. The germline CDR1 and CDR2 sequences are MGHDK and SYGVNS. The CDR3 DNA reads TGTGCCAGCAGTGAGGCCGGGACAGACTATAATTCACCCCTCCACTTT. It specifies CASSEAGTDYNSPLHF.